This TCR beta chain was retrieved from a study of graft-versus-host responses after intestinal transplantation. At the level of the study: Among the recipients, all got anti-thymocyte globulin induction and then tacrolimus and steroids for two to four years.

Study results and limitations: GvH clones detected in recipient marrow included some appearing first in ileum or blood.

This clone was counted between two and nine times. Trimming took 8 bases from V and 4 from J, leaving 11 bases between them. The CDR3 is 12 amino acids. The V gene's germline CDR1 is MNHNS and CDR2 SASEGT. Irradiated, violet-dye-labeled stimulator cells, 200,000 in number, were plated with 200,000 CFSE-labeled responder cells. The reaction was completed, and proliferating CFSE-low CD3+CD4+ and CD3+CD8+ responders were then sorted. The repertoire was sequenced with immunoSEQ multiplex PCR; TCRdb's copy has only in-frame clones and lacks some. Found here are 17,000 or so clones, less than 50% of them singletons; the top ten hold less than 4%.

The TCR originated in a human patient who received an intestinal transplant. The source material was alloreactive CD8+ T cells from a mixed lymphocyte reaction culture, sampled before intestinal transplant. Subset specified: CFSE-low proliferating T cells sorted from roughly six-day pre-transplant mixed lymphocyte reaction (GvH or HvG direction). The chain combines TRBV6-1 with TRBJ1-1, with a tentative D call TRBD1 (6 bases). CDR3 amino acids: CASATGITEAFF. CDR3 sequence (DNA): TGTGCCAGCGCAACAGGGATCACTGAAGCTTTCTTT.